The present T cell receptor beta chain was sequenced within a study of blood T cell repertoires in COVID-19. Per the original methods: Estimation of nucleated cell counts was performed using reference gene primer amplification. Produced via immunoSEQ multiplex PCR; TCRdb's table is partial and in-frame only. D and trimming were read from the DNA, whereas the V and J calls and clone size are those reported in that table. Counted here are about 280,000 clones, approximately 90% occurring once; the ten biggest clones make up around 2%. Recruitment covered about 25 US areas and drew participants whose ages spanned about 18 to 90 years. This CDR3 region has 15 residues. In germline, CDR1 is MDHEN, CDR2 SYDVKM. Between the trimmed V and J ends, which lost 3 bases and 5 bases, there was a span of 14 bases.

The chain has TRBV28 and TRBJ2-1, with a possible D match to TRBD1 (6 bases). The sequencing sample was made of PBMCs or T cells enriched from blood (not recorded which). The receptor was derived from a woman aged 55-70 years in a cohort exposed to, infected with or recovered from COVID-19 (not recorded which). The CDR3 nucleotides are TGTGCCAGCAGTTTCCCCAACAGGGCCCACAATGAGCAGTTCTTC. Amino acid sequence: CASSFPNRAHNEQFF.